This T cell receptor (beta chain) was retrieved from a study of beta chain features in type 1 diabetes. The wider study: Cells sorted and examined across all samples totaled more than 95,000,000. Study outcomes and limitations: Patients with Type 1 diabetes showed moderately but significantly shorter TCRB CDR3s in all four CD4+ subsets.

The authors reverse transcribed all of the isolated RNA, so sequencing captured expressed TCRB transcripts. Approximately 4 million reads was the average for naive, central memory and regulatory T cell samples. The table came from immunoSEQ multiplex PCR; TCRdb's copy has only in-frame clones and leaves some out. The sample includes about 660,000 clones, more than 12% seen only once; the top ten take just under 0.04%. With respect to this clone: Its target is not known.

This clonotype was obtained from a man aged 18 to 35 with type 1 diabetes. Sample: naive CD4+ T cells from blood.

For the CDR3, the DNA is TGTGCCAGCAGCTATACAGAGAATTCACCCCTCCACTTT. This encodes CASSYTENSPLHF. This sequence joins TRBV7-8 and TRBJ1-6; D unresolved. There are 13 residues in the CDR3. Germline CDR1 and CDR2: SGHVS and FQNEAQ. V was shortened by 4 bases and J by 7 bases, with 8 bases between the two germline ends.